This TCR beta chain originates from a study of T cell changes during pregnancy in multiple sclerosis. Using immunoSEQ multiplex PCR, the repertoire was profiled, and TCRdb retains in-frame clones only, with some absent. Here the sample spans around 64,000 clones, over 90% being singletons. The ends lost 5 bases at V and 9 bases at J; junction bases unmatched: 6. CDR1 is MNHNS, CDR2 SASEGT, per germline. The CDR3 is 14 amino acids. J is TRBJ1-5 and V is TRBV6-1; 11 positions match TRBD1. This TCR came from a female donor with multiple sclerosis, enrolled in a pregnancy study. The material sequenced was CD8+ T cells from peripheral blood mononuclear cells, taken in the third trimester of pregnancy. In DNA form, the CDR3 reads TGTGCCAGCAGTACCGGGACAGGGGGTAGGCCCCAGCATTTT. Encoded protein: CASSTGTGGRPQHF.